The table lists the clone carrying this TCR beta chain with a count of one. This sample is part of a study of blood T cell repertoires in COVID-19. Study context: Samples taken during acute and convalescent COVID-19 were collected in the United States, Italy and Spain. The analysed material was cDNA or gDNA that came from T cells, B-cell-depleted T cells, or PBMCs.

Under the authors' procedure: Cell counts per sample came from amplifying reference gene primers. The method was immunoSEQ multiplex PCR; TCRdb's version includes in-frame clones alone and lacks a portion of them. V, J and clone size derive from that table, while D and trimming were established from the DNA sequence. The sample includes around 340,000 clones, around four fifths of them seen just once. V lost 5 bases, J lost 4 bases, and 8 bases stayed unmatched. Germline-derived CDR1 and CDR2 are SGDLS and YYNGEE. CDR3 length equals 16 residues. Sequencing was performed on peripheral blood. This clonotype was sampled from a man aged 25-45 years with active or convalescent COVID-19. The J gene is TRBJ2-3, the V gene TRBV9; 12 nucleotides agree with TRBD2. The CDR3 here is CASRASGGGPADTQYF. The CDR3 nucleotides are TGTGCCAGCAGGGCTAGCGGGGGGGGCCCAGCAGATACGCAGTATTTT.